The 10 T cell receptor beta chains in this list originate from one sample, sequenced in a study of radiotherapy plus CTLA-4 blockade in lung cancer. Measured with immunoSEQ multiplex PCR; TCRdb has only the in-frame clones, and not every one. The sample lists 43,000 or so clones, roughly 65% occurring once. The sample was peripheral blood, taken from a patient treated with radiotherapy plus ipilimumab. These TCRs come from a human donor with non-small cell lung cancer who had a partial response to radiotherapy plus ipilimumab.

Only a few counts were recorded for this clone. This chain connects TRBV5-4 to TRBJ2-5; TRBD2 agrees at 8 bases. Germline lookup yields CDR1 SGHNT and CDR2 YYREEE (reference sequence). Trimming at V came to 4 bases and at J to 5 bases, leaving 7 bases not matched to a gene. The CDR3 has 14 residues. The CDR3 DNA reads TGTGCCAGCAGCCGTGTAGCGGGGACGGAGACCCAGTACTTC. Protein: CASSRVAGTETQYF.

The chain joins TRBV2 to TRBJ1-2; possible D gene TRBD1, 5 bases. V lost 9 bases to trimming and J lost 2 bases, with 13 bases between them. The CDR3 has 13 amino acids. The V gene's germline CDR1 is SNHLY and CDR2 FYNNEI. The CDR3 loop reads CASLIGGNYGYTF. The DNA for the CDR3 is TGTGCCAGTCTCATCGGGGGGAACTATGGCTACACCTTC.

V and J are TRBV5-6 and TRBJ1-5; tentative D call: TRBD1 (5 bases). With 0 bases removed from V and 0 bases from J, the gap between germline ends came to 13 bases. CDR3 length equals 17 residues. CDR1 is SGHDT, CDR2 YYEEEE, per germline. Written as DNA, the CDR3 is TGTGCCAGCAGCTTGGGGTTGGGGCAGGGTAGCAATCAGCCCCAGCATTTT. This translates into CASSLGLGQGSNQPQHF.

The chain recombines TRBV4-2 with TRBJ2-7; 8 bases fit TRBD1. Germline lookup yields CDR1 LGHNA and CDR2 YNFKEQ. Trimming took 4 bases from V and 1 from J; bases not matched to a gene: 3. This CDR3 is built from 14 residues. The CDR3 reads CASSPDRASYEQYF. CDR3 nucleotides: TGTGCCAGCAGCCCGGACAGGGCGTCCTACGAGCAGTACTTC.

V and J are TRBV4-3 and TRBJ2-7, with 8 positions matching TRBD1. Germline loops: CDR1 LGHNA, CDR2 YSLEER. The length of the CDR3 is 15 residues. Unmatched junction bases numbered 7, after V lost 0 bases and J lost 6 bases. CDR3 nucleotides: TGCGCCAGCAGCCAAGATCCCCAGGGGGCACTCGAGCAGTACTTC. Translation: CASSQDPQGALEQYF.

The sample holds a few counts of this clone. The J gene is TRBJ2-4, the V gene TRBV2; unclear D gene. The CDR3 runs 16 residues. Per the germline V gene, CDR1 is SNHLY and CDR2 is FYNNEI. V was trimmed by 0 bases and J by 0 bases, leaving 9 bases between them. CDR3: CASSEAGDLAKNIQYF. The CDR3 DNA sequence: TGTGCCAGCAGTGAAGCGGGCGATTTAGCCAAAAACATTCAGTACTTC.

The chain joins TRBV5-4 to TRBJ1-1; maybe TRBD1 (5 bases). This CDR3 has 17 residues. V was pared by 0 bases and J by 1 base, with 16 bases between. Germline assignment: CDR1 SGHNT and CDR2 YYREEE (reference sequence). The CDR3 loop is CASSLGSGRNTNTEAFF. CDR3 coding DNA: TGTGCCAGCAGCTTGGGCTCAGGGAGGAATACGAACACTGAAGCTTTCTTT.

The J gene is TRBJ2-6, the V gene TRBV5-1; weak D call: TRBD1 (5 bases). V lost 4 bases and J 0 bases, leaving 17 bases between the germline ends. There are 18 residues in the CDR3. Germline lookup yields CDR1 SGHRS and CDR2 YFSETQ. The CDR3 loop is CASSHPKGAVSGANVLTF. The CDR3 nucleotides are TGCGCCAGCAGCCACCCGAAAGGGGCGGTCTCTGGGGCCAACGTCCTGACTTTC.

This CDR3 reads CASSPRMNTEAFF. In DNA, the CDR3 is TGTGCCAGCAGCCCGAGGATGAACACTGAAGCTTTCTTT. This chain uses TRBV9 with TRBJ1-1; D unclear. Trimming removed 4 bases from V and 0 bases from J, with 7 bases in between. CDR1 is SGDLS and CDR2 is YYNGEE in the germline V gene. This CDR3 is built from 13 residues.

The J gene is TRBJ2-2, the V gene TRBV4-3, with D perhaps matching TRBD2 (5 bases). Trimming stripped 5 bases from V and 2 bases from J, with 18 bases between. In germline, CDR1 is LGHNA, CDR2 YSLEER. The CDR3 has 17 amino acids. The CDR3 bases are TGCGCCAGCAGCGACTTCGGGAAGGCAGACAACACCGGGGAGCTGTTTTTT. Translated: CASSDFGKADNTGELFF.